This is a list of T cell receptor beta chains from one sample in a study of T cell repertoires in cytomegalovirus infection. TCRdb reprocessed the reads with MiXCR, giving one entry per CDR3 protein. The sample holds around 750,000 distinct CDR3 sequences; roughly 33% are singletons and the top ten take 9.5% to 15%. The antigens of these receptors remain unknown. This material consisted of cultured CD8+ T cells from PBMCs, taken from culture after CMV antigen stimulation. The receptors here all came from a human donor in good health (CMV status not recorded). Some clones in this sample may be carry-over from other donors' samples. The CDR3 runs from the conserved cysteine through the conserved F or W. A D gene is named only where the DNA matches it firmly. Size values are once, few and many counts, or a class for expanded clones, and some rows have none.

v_call	d_call	j_call	clone_size	cdr3_aa	cdr3_nt
TRBV6-6	.	TRBJ1-3	.	CASSPGPAFSGNTIYF	TGTGCCAGCAGCCCGGGGCCGGCTTTCTCTGGAAACACCATATATTTT
TRBV10-1	.	TRBJ2-7	.	CASSEMPWAFGGFEQYF	TGCGCCAGCAGTGAGATGCCATGGGCGTTCGGGGGATTCGAGCAGTACTTC
TRBV29-1	.	TRBJ1-2	.	CSAGRDHYGYTF	TGCAGCGCCGGCAGGGACCACTATGGCTACACCTTC
TRBV20-1	.	TRBJ1-2	.	CSARDFRMGIPNYGYTF	TGCAGTGCTAGAGATTTTAGGATGGGGATACCTAACTATGGCTACACCTTC
TRBV5-6	.	TRBJ2-1	.	CASSLGFPSSYNEQFF	TGTGCCAGCAGCTTGGGTTTCCCAAGCTCCTACAATGAGCAGTTCTTC
TRBV9	TRBD2	TRBJ2-1	.	CASSALGSASGDNEQFF	TGTGCCAGCAGCGCGCTTGGGAGTGCTAGCGGAGACAATGAGCAGTTCTTC
TRBV7-2	TRBD1	TRBJ1-1	many	CASSLRPRDRVGTEAFF	TGTGCCAGCAGCCTTAGACCACGAGACAGGGTGGGAACTGAAGCTTTCTTT
TRBV10-3	TRBD1	TRBJ1-1	few	CAILINRGGDTEAFF	TGTGCCATCCTCATTAACAGGGGCGGCGACACTGAAGCTTTCTTT
TRBV27	.	TRBJ1-5	.	CASSPVGGYSNQPQHF	TGTGCCAGCAGTCCAGTGGGCGGTTATAGCAATCAGCCCCAGCATTTT
TRBV6-5	.	TRBJ1-4	once	CASSLDSLGEKLFF	TGTGCCAGCAGCTTAGACAGTCTAGGTGAAAAACTGTTTTTT
TRBV27	TRBD1	TRBJ1-5	.	CASSSLQGGSNQPQHF	TGTGCCAGCAGTTCCCTTCAGGGGGGAAGCAATCAGCCCCAGCATTTT
TRBV19	.	TRBJ1-2	few	CATRPPDNYGYTF	TGTGCCACCCGTCCCCCTGATAACTATGGCTACACCTTC
TRBV4-3	.	TRBJ1-1	few	CASSQDPGLGTEAFF	TGCGCCAGCAGCCAAGATCCAGGGTTGGGCACTGAAGCTTTCTTT
TRBV2	.	TRBJ2-1	.	CASKGPEQFF	TGTGCCAGCAAGGGCCCTGAGCAGTTCTTC
TRBV5-1	TRBD1	TRBJ1-1	.	CASNWRTGVKTEAFF	TGCGCCAGCAATTGGAGGACAGGGGTTAAGACTGAAGCTTTCTTT
TRBV18	.	TRBJ1-5	once	CASSQWQGINQPQHF	TGTGCCAGCTCACAGTGGCAGGGGATTAATCAGCCCCAGCATTTT
TRBV7-2	.	TRBJ2-3	many	CASSWWQGTDTQYF	TGTGCCAGCAGCTGGTGGCAGGGCACAGATACGCAGTATTTT